Sequencing of this T cell receptor beta chain was carried out in a study of T cell responses to AZD1222 COVID-19 vaccine. The method was immunoSEQ multiplex PCR; TCRdb's version includes in-frame clones alone and lacks a portion of them. The data hold tens of thousands of clones, with more than 70% observed a single time. In germline, CDR1 is MNHEY, CDR2 SVGAGI. The CDR3 spans 13 residues. Trimming cost V 5 bases and J 3 bases, with 11 bases left between them. This TCR derives from an adult in good health. V gene TRBV6-5 combines with J gene TRBJ2-7; D remains ambiguous. The specimen was peripheral blood, collected on day 0 of AZD1222 vaccination. The CDR3 DNA is TGTGCCAGCAGTCGTGTGGTCGGCTACGAGCAGTACTTC. It codes for CASSRVVGYEQYF.